This T cell receptor (beta chain) is drawn from a study of chemoradiotherapy in HPV16-positive cancers. General study points: For HPV16-positive patients, expanding HPV-responsive T cells associated with longer recurrence-free survival. Candidate HPV-specific clones and E7-related TCR motifs grew in tumor during treatment.

Sequenced by immunoSEQ multiplex PCR; TCRdb stores in-frame clones only, minus some. The profile shows fewer than 70,000 clones, around 90% of them singletons. Germline V CDR1 and CDR2: MNHEY, SVGAGI. V was trimmed by 10 bases and J by 4 bases, leaving 14 bases between them. The CDR3 spans 13 residues. Points on this clone: What it recognizes is unknown.

V and J are TRBV6-5 and TRBJ1-3, with D uncertain. The sequence came from a human donor with HPV-associated anogenital cancer. Sequenced here: blood, sampled from a patient who underwent chemoradiotherapy. The DNA for the CDR3 is TGTGCCACCATGACCTCAGGCGGAAACACCATATATTTT. It is translated as CATMTSGGNTIYF.